The clone carrying this T cell receptor beta chain was counted once. In the original processing: Reference gene primer amplification gave nucleated cell count estimates. TCRdb's table, derived via immunoSEQ multiplex PCR, lists solely in-frame clones and lacks some. V, J and clone size are taken as reported in that table, and D and trimming were inferred from the DNA itself. The sample shows approximately 470,000 clones, approximately 85% of them seen only once. The CDR3 is made up of 15 amino acids. The V and J ends lost 6 bases and 5 bases, in that order; junction bases with no gene match: 10. Germline V gene lookup returns CDR1 LNHDA and CDR2 SQIVND (reference sequence). This sample stems from a study of blood T cell repertoires in COVID-19. Study summary: Whether acute or convalescent, the COVID-19 samples came from the United States, Italy and Spain.

The chain couples TRBV19 to TRBJ2-5, with 9 bases identical to TRBD2. Input material: peripheral blood. The receptor was isolated from a human donor in a cohort sampled during active COVID-19. The CDR3 protein is CASRSLAGRLETQYF. The CDR3 nucleotides read TGTGCCAGTAGGTCTCTAGCGGGGAGGTTGGAGACCCAGTACTTC. Complete variable domain (other parts from reference TRBV19 and TRBJ2-5): DGGITQSPKYLFRKEGQNVTLSCEQNLNHDAMYWYRQDPGQGLRLIYYSQIVNDFQKGDIAEGYSVSREKKESFPLTVTSAQKNPTAFYLCASRSLAGRLETQYFGPGTRLLVL.